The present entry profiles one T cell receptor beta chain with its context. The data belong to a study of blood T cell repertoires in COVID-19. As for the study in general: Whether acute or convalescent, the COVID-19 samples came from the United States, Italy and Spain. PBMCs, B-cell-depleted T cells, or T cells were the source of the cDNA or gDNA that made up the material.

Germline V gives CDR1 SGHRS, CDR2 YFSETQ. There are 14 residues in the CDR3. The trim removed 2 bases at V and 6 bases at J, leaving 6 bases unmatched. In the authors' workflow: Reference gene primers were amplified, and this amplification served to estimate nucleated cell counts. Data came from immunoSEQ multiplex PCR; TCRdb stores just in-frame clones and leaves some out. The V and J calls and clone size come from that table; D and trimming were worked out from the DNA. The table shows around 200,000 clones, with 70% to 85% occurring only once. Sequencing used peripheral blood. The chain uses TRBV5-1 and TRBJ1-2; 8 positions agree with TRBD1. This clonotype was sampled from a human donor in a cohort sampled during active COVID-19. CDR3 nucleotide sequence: TGCGCCAGCAGCTTCTGGACAGGGAAGGATGGCTACACCTTC. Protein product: CASSFWTGKDGYTF.